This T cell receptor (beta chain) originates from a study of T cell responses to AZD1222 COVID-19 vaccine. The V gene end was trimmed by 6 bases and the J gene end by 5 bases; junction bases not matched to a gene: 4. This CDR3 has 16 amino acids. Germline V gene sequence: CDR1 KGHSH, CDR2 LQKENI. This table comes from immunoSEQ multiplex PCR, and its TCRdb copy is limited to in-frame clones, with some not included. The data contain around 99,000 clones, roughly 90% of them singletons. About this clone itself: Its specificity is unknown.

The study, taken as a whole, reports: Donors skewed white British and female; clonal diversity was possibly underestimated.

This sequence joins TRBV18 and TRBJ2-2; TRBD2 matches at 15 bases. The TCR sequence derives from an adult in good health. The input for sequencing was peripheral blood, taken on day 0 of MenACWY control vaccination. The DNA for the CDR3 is TGTGCCAGCTCGACGGGACTAGCGGGAGGTACCGGGGAGCTGTTTTTT. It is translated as CASSTGLAGGTGELFF.